This T cell receptor (beta chain) is drawn from a study of blood T cell repertoires in COVID-19. Overall study context: Acute-phase and convalescent COVID-19 samples originated in the United States, Italy and Spain. In each case, the material was cDNA or gDNA derived from T cells, B-cell-depleted T cells, or PBMCs.

The germline CDR1 and CDR2 sequences are SNHLY and FYNNEI. Between the trimmed V and J ends, which lost 4 bases and 1 base, there was a span of 11 bases. The length of the CDR3 is 15 residues. Original handling: By means of reference gene primer amplification, nucleated cell counts were estimated. The assay was immunoSEQ multiplex PCR, and TCRdb's table has in-frame clones only and misses some. V and J calls and clone size are copied from that table; D and trimming were computed from the DNA. The table lists 140,000 to 150,000 clones, about 88% of them singletons, with approximately 2.5% in the top ten. While infection was still active, Seattle patients were enrolled and then followed longitudinally.

The material sequenced was peripheral blood. The TCR originated in a human donor with COVID-19, enrolled during active disease. The donor label of this sample is uncertain. V and J are TRBV2 and TRBJ2-1, with a possible D match to TRBD2 (5 bases). CDR3 loop: CASSGWLASYNEQFF. In nucleotides, the CDR3 is TGTGCCAGCAGTGGCTGGCTAGCTTCCTACAATGAGCAGTTCTTC.